This T cell receptor beta chain was sequenced for a study of CD4 T cells in relation to SARS-CoV-2 and coronaviruses. Study at large: Two subjects were Hispanic; patients were about eight males and a handful of females.

For less than eleven days, 10^5 sorted CD4+ cells grew with T cell-depleted PBMCs and CEF. TCRdb keeps only in-frame clones here, not all; method: immunoSEQ multiplex PCR. The sample holds 41,000 or so clones, approximately 84% seen once. Notes on this clone: Its antigen remains unidentified.

Points from the study as a whole: Crossreactive clones expanded significantly less to SARS-CoV-2 than monoreactive clones. The assay detects memory recall responses, not culture-primed primary responses.

This receptor was obtained from an adult with COVID-19. Sequencing was performed on naive CD4+ T cells from PBMCs, cultured in vitro. As for subset: naive CD4+ T cells isolated by negative enrichment.

CDR3 loop: CASSLSTGPLSGANVLTF. The DNA for the CDR3 is TGTGCCAGCAGCTTAAGTACAGGTCCTCTCTCTGGGGCCAACGTCCTGACTTTC. This chain uses TRBV7-9 with TRBJ2-6; D might be TRBD1 (5 bases). This CDR3 comprises 18 residues. From germline, CDR1 is SEHNR and CDR2 FQNEAQ (reference sequence). V was cut by 2 bases and J by 0 bases, with 14 bases left in between.